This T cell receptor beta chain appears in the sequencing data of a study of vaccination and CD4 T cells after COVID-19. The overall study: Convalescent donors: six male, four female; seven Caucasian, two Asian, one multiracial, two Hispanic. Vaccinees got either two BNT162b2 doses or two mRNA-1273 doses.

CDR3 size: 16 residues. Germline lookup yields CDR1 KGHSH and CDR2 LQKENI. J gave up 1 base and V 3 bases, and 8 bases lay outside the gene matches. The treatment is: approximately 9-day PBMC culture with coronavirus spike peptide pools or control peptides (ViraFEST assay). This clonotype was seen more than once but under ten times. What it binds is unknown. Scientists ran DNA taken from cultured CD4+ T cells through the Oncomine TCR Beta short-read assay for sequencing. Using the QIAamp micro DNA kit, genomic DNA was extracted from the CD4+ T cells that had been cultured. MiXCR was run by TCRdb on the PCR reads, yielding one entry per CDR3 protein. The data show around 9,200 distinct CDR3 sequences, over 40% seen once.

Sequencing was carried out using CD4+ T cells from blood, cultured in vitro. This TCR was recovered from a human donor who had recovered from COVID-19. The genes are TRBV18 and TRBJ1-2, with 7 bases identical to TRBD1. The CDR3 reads CASSPQGQRVNYGYTF. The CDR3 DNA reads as TGTGCCAGCTCACCTCAGGGACAGCGAGTTAACTATGGCTACACCTTC.